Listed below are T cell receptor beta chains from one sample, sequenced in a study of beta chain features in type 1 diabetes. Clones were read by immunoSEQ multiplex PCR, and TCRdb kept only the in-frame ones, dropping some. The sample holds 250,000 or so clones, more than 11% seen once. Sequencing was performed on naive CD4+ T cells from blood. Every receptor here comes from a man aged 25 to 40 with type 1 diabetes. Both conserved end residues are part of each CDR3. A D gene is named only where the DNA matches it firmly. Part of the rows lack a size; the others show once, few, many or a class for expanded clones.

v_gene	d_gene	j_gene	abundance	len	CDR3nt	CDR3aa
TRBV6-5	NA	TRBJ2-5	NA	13	TGTGCCAGCAGCGGACTTCCCCGGGAGACCCAGTACTTC	CASSGLPRETQYF
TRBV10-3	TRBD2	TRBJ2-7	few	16	TGTGCCATCAGTGAGTCAGCGGGCCTGGGGGGGAACGAGCAGTACTTC	CAISESAGLGGNEQYF
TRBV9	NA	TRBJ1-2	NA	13	TGTGCCAGCAGCGTAGCTTCAGGTTATGGCTACACCTTC	CASSVASGYGYTF
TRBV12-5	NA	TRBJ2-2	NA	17	TGTGCTAGTGGTCCCCTGTCCCTCCGAAGGGGCCCCGGGGAGCTGTTTTTT	CASGPLSLRRGPGELFF
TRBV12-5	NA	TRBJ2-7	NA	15	TGTGCTAGTGGTTTTAGCACAGGTCGTGGCTACGAGCAGTACTTC	CASGFSTGRGYEQYF
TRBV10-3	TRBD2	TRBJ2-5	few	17	TGTGCCATCAGTGATCGGCTAGCGGGGGGCCTGCAAGAGACCCAGTACTTC	CAISDRLAGGLQETQYF
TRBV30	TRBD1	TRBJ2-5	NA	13	TGTGCCTGGGGACAGGGTAAGGGAGAGACCCAGTACTTC	CAWGQGKGETQYF
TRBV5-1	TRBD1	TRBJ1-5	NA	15	TGCGCCAGCAGCTCGACAGGGGGGAGCAATCAGCCCCAGCATTTT	CASSSTGGSNQPQHF
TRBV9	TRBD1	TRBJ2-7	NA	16	TGTGCCAGCAGCGTAGGGCCGGTAGGACAGGGAGACGTGCAGTACTTC	CASSVGPVGQGDVQYF
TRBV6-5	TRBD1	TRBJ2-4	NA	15	TGTGCCAGCAGCAACAGGGGGCTTGCCAAAAACATTCAGTACTTC	CASSNRGLAKNIQYF
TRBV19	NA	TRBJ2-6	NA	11	TGTGCCACCACTGGGGCCAACGTCCTGACTTTC	CATTGANVLTF
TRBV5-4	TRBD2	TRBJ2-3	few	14	TGTGCCAGCAGGCCGGGACTAGCCACAGATACGCAGTATTTT	CASRPGLATDTQYF
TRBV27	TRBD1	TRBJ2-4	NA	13	TGTGCCAGCAGCCTCGACAGGGCAAACATTCAGTACTTC	CASSLDRANIQYF
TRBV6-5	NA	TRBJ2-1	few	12	TGTGCCAGCAGTCGGGGAGTGAATGAGCAGTTCTTC	CASSRGVNEQFF
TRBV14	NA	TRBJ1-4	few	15	TGTGCCAGCAGCCAGGAGGACAGACCTAATGAAAAACTGTTTTTT	CASSQEDRPNEKLFF
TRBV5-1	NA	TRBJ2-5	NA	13	TGCGCCAGCAGTCTGGGGCAGGGGGAGACCCAGTACTTC	CASSLGQGETQYF
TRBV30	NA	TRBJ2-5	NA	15	TGTGCCTGGAGCAAAAATGGAAGGAGTGGCGAGACCCAGTACTTC	CAWSKNGRSGETQYF
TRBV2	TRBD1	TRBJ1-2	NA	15	TGTGCCAGCAAAACAGGGGGCGCTGAAAACTATGGCTACACCTTC	CASKTGGAENYGYTF
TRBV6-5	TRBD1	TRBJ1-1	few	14	TGTGCCAGCCGAGTTACCAGTCAGGGGGCTGAAGCTTTCTTT	CASRVTSQGAEAFF
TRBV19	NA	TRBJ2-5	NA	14	TGTGCCAGTAGTATATCGTTCCTAGCTCGGGCCCAGTACTTC	CASSISFLARAQYF
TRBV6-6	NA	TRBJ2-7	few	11	TGTGCCAGCAGTTTACGAGACGAGCAGTACTTC	CASSLRDEQYF
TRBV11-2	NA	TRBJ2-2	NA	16	TGTGCCAGCAGCTTAGTCGGGGGGCCAGGCACCGGGGAGCTGTTTTTT	CASSLVGGPGTGELFF
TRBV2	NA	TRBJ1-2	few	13	TGTGCCAGCAGCGCCCCGGGTGAGGATGGCTACACCTTC	CASSAPGEDGYTF
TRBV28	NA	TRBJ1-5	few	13	TGTGCCAGCAGTACACAGGGAGCTCAGCCCCAGCATTTT	CASSTQGAQPQHF
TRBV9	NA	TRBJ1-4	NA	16	TGTGCCAGCAGCGCGCGCGGACAGCCAACTAATGAAAAACTGTTTTTT	CASSARGQPTNEKLFF
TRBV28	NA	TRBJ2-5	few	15	TGTGCCAGCAGTTTATTAGGACAGGGAGGGGAGACCCAGTACTTC	CASSLLGQGGETQYF
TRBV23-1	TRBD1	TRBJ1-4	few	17	TGCGCCAGCAGTCAATGGGACAGGGGGCTGAAAGAAGAAAAACTGTTTTTT	CASSQWDRGLKEEKLFF
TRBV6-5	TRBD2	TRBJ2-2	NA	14	TGTGCCAGCAGTTACATGGGGGGGTCCGGGGAGCTGTTTTTT	CASSYMGGSGELFF
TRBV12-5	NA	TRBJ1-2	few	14	TGTGCTAGTGGTTTTCCTGGCAGGCCGTATGGCTACACCTTC	CASGFPGRPYGYTF
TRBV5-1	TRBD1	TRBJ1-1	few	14	TGCGCCAGCAGCTTCACAGGGGAAATGGATGAAGCTTTCTTT	CASSFTGEMDEAFF
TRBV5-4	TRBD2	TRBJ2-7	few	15	TGTGCCAGCAGCTTGGGACTAGCGGGATCCTACGAGCAGTACTTC	CASSLGLAGSYEQYF
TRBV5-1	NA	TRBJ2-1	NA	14	TGCGCCAGCAGCTGGGGGCCCACGGGCAATGAGCAGTTCTTC	CASSWGPTGNEQFF
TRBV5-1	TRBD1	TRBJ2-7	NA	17	TGCGCCAGCAGCCTAACCGTCACCGGGACAGGGACCTACGAGCAGTACTTC	CASSLTVTGTGTYEQYF
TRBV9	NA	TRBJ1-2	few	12	TGTGCCAGCACCCCGGCGGACTATGGCTACACCTTC	CASTPADYGYTF
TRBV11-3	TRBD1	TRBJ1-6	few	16	TGTGCCAGCAGCTTAGCTCTTGACAGGGGAGATTCACCCCTCCACTTT	CASSLALDRGDSPLHF
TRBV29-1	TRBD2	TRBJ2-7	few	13	TGCAGCGTTGCCCGGGGGGGCTCCTACGAGCAGTACTTC	CSVARGGSYEQYF